This T cell receptor (beta chain) was identified during a study of regulatory T cells in long-lasting Graves disease. Across the whole study: Antithyroid drugs had been taken under 3 months by newly diagnosed Graves' patients.

Stated time point: newly diagnosed GD, antithyroid drugs for less than 3 months. Extracted RNA from PBMCs served as the source of the TCR library. CDR3 length equals 15 residues. In germline, CDR1 is PRHDT, CDR2 FYEKMQ (reference sequence). The trim removed 3 bases at V and 10 bases at J, leaving 11 bases unmatched. Study findings and constraints: It was possible that the small sample size reduced accuracy. With persistent disease, TRBV28, TRBJ1-2 and TRBJ2-5 were the favored segments.

This clonotype was detected ten times or more. What it binds is not known. Investigators prepared the TCR beta libraries by applying iRepertoire HTBI primers and Arm-PCR of CDR3 regions. From the multiplex PCR reads, TCRdb called clonotypes with MiXCR, one entry per CDR3 protein. The table shows around 400,000 distinct CDR3 sequences, with 12% occurring only once. The same data also contributed to another study, on T cells in Graves' hyperthyroidism and ophthalmopathy.

The sequence was collected from a woman under 30 with Graves disease. The specimen was peripheral blood mononuclear cells (PBMCs), collected at new diagnosis, from a patient treated with antithyroid drugs. This rearrangement joins TRBV13 to TRBJ2-1, with 8 bases fitting TRBD2. CDR3 in amino acids: CASSLVGAGVGEQFF. The CDR3 bases are TGTGCCAGCAGCTTGGTAGGAGCGGGAGTAGGCGAGCAGTTCTTC. The whole variable domain, filled in from reference TRBV13 and TRBJ2-1, reads AAGVIQSPRHLIKEKRETATLKCYPIPRHDTVYWYQQGPGQDPQFLISFYEKMQSDKGSIPDRFSAQQFSDYHSELNMSSLELGDSALYFCASSLVGAGVGEQFFGPGTRLTVL.